These 3 T cell receptor beta chains originate from one sample sequenced in a study of shared clonotypes between healthy human individuals. TCRdb's table, derived via immunoSEQ multiplex PCR, lists solely in-frame clones and lacks some. The sample has roughly 1,500,000 clones, approximately 98.5% seen once. Sequencing used naive CD4+ T cells sorted from blood. The sample's subset: CD45RA+ positively selected. The origin of the receptors is a man aged 25 to 40 in good health.

In this sample, this clone turned up once. At one end the junction does not follow the germline gene, possibly because of a read error. The rearrangement joins TRBV19 to TRBJ1-2; TRBD1 is a possible D gene (6 bases). The CDR3 has 14 amino acids. The germline gives CDR1 LNHDA, CDR2 SQIVND (reference sequence). CDR3 nucleotide sequence: TGTGCCAGTAGTATCGGACAGCCAAACTATGGGAGGATCTTC. Translated, it gives CASSIGQPNYGRIF.

This clone was seen once. J is TRBJ2-2 and V is TRBV7-9; the match to TRBD2 covers 7 bases. V lost 2 bases and J lost 6; bases outside the gene matches: 6. This CDR3 spans 15 amino acids. Germline CDR1 reads SEHNR; CDR2 reads FQNEAQ (reference sequence). This chain's CDR3 is CASSLMGGLAGELFF. The CDR3 DNA reads TGTGCCAGCAGCTTAATGGGAGGGCTTGCCGGGGAGCTGTTTTTT. The full variable domain, completed using reference TRBV7-9 and TRBJ2-2, is DTGVSQNPRHKITKRGQNVTFRCDPISEHNRLYWYRQTLGQGPEFLTYFQNEAQLEKSRLLSDRFSAERPKGSFSTLEIQRTEQGDSAMYLCASSLMGGLAGELFFGEGSRLTVL.

The chain uses TRBV5-4 and TRBJ2-5, with 13 bases aligning to TRBD2. This CDR3 comprises 15 residues. Trimming at V came to 4 bases and at J to 2 bases, leaving 2 bases not matched to a gene. Germline CDR1 SGHNT, CDR2 YYREEE (reference sequence). For the CDR3, the DNA is TGTGCCAGCAGCCGACTAGCGGGAGGACAAGAGACCCAGTACTTC. Translated, it gives CASSRLAGGQETQYF.